The entry that follows covers one T cell receptor (beta chain) sequence. Its antigen is still unknown. This sample stems from a study of shared clonotypes between healthy human individuals. Overall study results and limits: Unshared clonotypes carried lower generation probabilities than those common to all four donors.

Each donor was a Caucasian adult residing in Nashville, Tennessee. V was shortened by 0 bases and J by 1 base, with 16 bases between the two germline ends. The germline gives CDR1 SGHDT, CDR2 YYEEEE. This CDR3 is built from 18 residues. Here immunoSEQ multiplex PCR was the method, and the copy in TCRdb shows in-frame clones only, minus some. The sample includes roughly 2,500,000 clones, roughly 93% seen only once; the top ten take around 0.4%. The receptor comes from a man between 18 and 35 years old in good health. Some clones in this sample may be carry-over from other donors' samples. The specimen was naive CD4+ T cells from PBMCs. Indicated subset: CD45RA+ positively selected. J is TRBJ2-2 and V is TRBV5-6, with D perhaps TRBD1 (6 bases). This CDR3 reads CASSLVLSTGRNTGELFF. As DNA, the CDR3 is TGTGCCAGCAGCTTGGTTCTTTCGACAGGCCGGAACACCGGGGAGCTGTTTTTT.